These 10 T cell receptor beta chains were sequenced from one sample in a study of beta chain features in type 1 diabetes. The study reverse transcribed the entire isolated RNA, so it sequenced expressed TCRB transcripts. The assay was immunoSEQ multiplex PCR, and TCRdb's table has in-frame clones only and misses some. Among around 500,000 clones listed, about an eighth were seen once. Input material: naive CD4+ T cells from blood. These receptors were obtained from a woman under 30 in good health.

V is TRBV14 and J is TRBJ1-3; no reliable D call. This CDR3 is 15 amino acids long. V was clipped by 1 base and J by 0 bases, with 7 bases between them. Germline V gene data show CDR1 as SGHDN and CDR2 as FVKESK. The CDR3 bases are TGTGCCAGCAGCCAAGTGGGAAGCTCTGGAAACACCATATATTTT. Protein product: CASSQVGSSGNTIYF.

The rearrangement uses TRBV5-1 and TRBJ2-3; tentatively, D is TRBD2 (6 bases). The V gene lost 3 bases and the J gene lost 2 bases, with 10 bases spanning the gap. The CDR3 length is 14 residues. Germline V lookup: CDR1 SGHRS, CDR2 YFSETQ. For the CDR3, the DNA is TGCGCCAGCAGCTGGAGGAGGGTCACAGATACGCAGTATTTT. Residues: CASSWRRVTDTQYF.

Only a few counts were recorded for this clone. V usage is TRBV5-1 and J usage is TRBJ2-3; 10 nucleotides line up with TRBD1. The CDR3 has 15 amino acids. V shed 1 base and J 3 bases; nucleotides not matched to a gene: 2. The germline gives CDR1 SGHRS, CDR2 YFSETQ. The CDR3 coding sequence is TGCGCCAGCAGCTTGCAGGGACAGGGGACAGATACGCAGTATTTT. Protein sequence: CASSLQGQGTDTQYF.

The rearrangement joins TRBV7-2 to TRBJ2-3, with 9 positions matching TRBD2. In germline, CDR1 is SGHTA, CDR2 FQGNSA. This CDR3 has 15 residues. With 8 bases clipped from V and 5 bases from J, the junction kept 11 bases outside the gene matches. As DNA, the CDR3 is TGTGCCAGCCCCGAAAGGCGGGAGGGAAGAGATACGCAGTATTTT. Its translation: CASPERREGRDTQYF.

This clone was found a few times. The chain couples TRBV4-1 to TRBJ1-4; perhaps TRBD1 as D (6 bases). V lost 0 bases to trimming and J lost 1 base, with 15 bases between them. This CDR3 has 18 residues. Germline assignment: CDR1 MGHRA and CDR2 YSYEKL. CDR3 loop: CASSQDLGAGVTNEKLFF. The DNA of the CDR3 is TGCGCCAGCAGCCAAGATCTGGGGGCGGGGGTAACTAATGAAAAACTGTTTTTT.

This chain joins TRBV4-1 and TRBJ2-2; 8 positions agree with TRBD1. CDR1 MGHRA and CDR2 YSYEKL come from the germline V gene. With 7 bases clipped from V and 4 bases from J, the junction kept 8 bases outside the gene matches. CDR3 size: 15 residues. CDR3 in DNA: TGCGCCAGCACGTTAGGACAGGGCGGCACCGGGGAGCTGTTTTTT. Translating gives CASTLGQGGTGELFF.

In this sample, this clone turned up a few times. The rearrangement uses TRBV18 and TRBJ2-7; D is perhaps TRBD1 (6 bases). Deletions cut 6 bases from V and 3 bases from J, with 21 bases between. The germline CDR1 and CDR2 sequences are KGHSH and LQKENI. The CDR3 spans 16 residues. CDR3 sequence (DNA): TGTGCCAGCTCGGGCAAAGAGGGGGTCCAATTCTACGAGCAGTACGTC. The encoded protein is CASSGKEGVQFYEQYV.

A few counts support this clone. The J gene is TRBJ2-3, the V gene TRBV7-2, with TRBD2 identical over 8 bases. CDR1 and CDR2 (germline): SGHTA, FQGNSA. The J segment lost 6 bases and the V segment lost 5 bases, leaving 10 bases of the junction unmatched. The CDR3 is 15 amino acids. This CDR3 is CASSPSGPLLDTQYF. In DNA, the CDR3 is TGTGCCAGCAGCCCTAGCGGGCCACTTCTTGATACGCAGTATTTT.

V is TRBV2 and J is TRBJ2-2; TRBD1 agrees at 9 bases. The CDR3 is 16 amino acids. V shed 2 bases, J shed 4 bases, and the junction held 5 bases outside the gene matches. In germline, CDR1 is SNHLY, CDR2 FYNNEI. The CDR3 sequence: CASSELGQGLTGELFF. For the CDR3, the DNA is TGTGCCAGCAGTGAATTAGGACAGGGGCTCACCGGGGAGCTGTTTTTT.

The chain uses TRBV5-1 and TRBJ2-7; D could derive from TRBD1 or TRBD2 (5 bases each). The CDR3 length is 13 residues. V was clipped by 4 bases and J by 5 bases, with 13 bases between them. Germline CDR1 and CDR2: SGHRS and YFSETQ. CDR3 region: CASSPGPRDEQYV. The CDR3 DNA reads TGCGCCAGCAGCCCGGGACCTAGGGACGAGCAGTACGTC.